The 27 T cell receptor beta chains below come from one sample, sequenced in a study of Ad26.COV2.S vaccination and SARS-CoV-2 variants. The treatment here: over 15 received Ad26.COV2.S at low or high dose, single or two shots; roughly five received placebo; per-sample allocation not given. Sampling was done on day 63 after the first vaccine or placebo injection. TCRdb's table, derived via immunoSEQ multiplex PCR, lists solely in-frame clones and lacks some. The sample lists about 350,000 clones, 86% occurring once. Here the sequenced sample was peripheral blood, taken in a trial of Ad26.COV2.S vaccine versus placebo. All receptors derive from a person between 18 and 65 years old who received the Ad26.COV2.S COVID-19 vaccine or a placebo.

V and J are TRBV28 and TRBJ1-2, with 7 bases identical to TRBD1. Per the germline V gene, CDR1 is MDHEN and CDR2 is SYDVKM. The V segment lost 1 base and the J segment 4 bases; nucleotides outside the gene matches: 3. CDR3 size: 14 residues. CDR3 nucleotides: TGTGCCAGCAGTTTATCCGGGACAGTCTATGGCTACACCTTC. This translates into CASSLSGTVYGYTF.

The V gene is TRBV27, the J gene TRBJ2-7; D possibly corresponds to TRBD2 (5 bases). The CDR3 spans 13 residues. Between the trimmed V and J ends, which lost 6 bases and 1 base, there was a span of 10 bases. The germline CDR1 and CDR2 sequences are MNHEY and SMNVEV (reference sequence). The CDR3 DNA reads TGTGCCAGCAGACTAGGACGGTCCTACGAGCAGTACTTC. Its protein is CASRLGRSYEQYF.

The rearrangement joins TRBV19 to TRBJ2-7; D is undetermined. CDR1 LNHDA and CDR2 SQIVND come from the germline V gene (reference sequence). The CDR3 extends over 15 amino acids. Trimming removed 0 bases at V and 0 bases at J, with 9 bases between. The CDR3 spells CASSIEPDFSYEQYF. The CDR3 nucleotides read TGTGCCAGTAGTATAGAGCCCGACTTCTCCTACGAGCAGTACTTC.

This clone was observed a handful of times. This chain uses TRBV5-5 with TRBJ2-2; D is unclear. The CDR3 is 13 amino acids. V was cut by 0 bases and J by 9 bases, with 9 bases left in between. Looked up from germline, CDR1 is SGHKS and CDR2 is YYEKEE (reference sequence). The CDR3 protein is CASSLVFNRELFF. CDR3 bases: TGTGCCAGCAGCTTGGTTTTTAACCGGGAGCTGTTTTTT.

This chain joins TRBV4-3 and TRBJ2-3; no firm D call. The CDR3 consists of 17 residues. The V end was cut by 0 bases, the J end by 0 bases, with 13 bases between. Germline assignment: CDR1 LGHNA and CDR2 YSLEER. This chain's CDR3 is CASSQDREVSSTDTQYF. CDR3 nucleotides: TGCGCCAGCAGCCAAGATAGAGAAGTGTCCAGCACAGATACGCAGTATTTT.

The chain couples TRBV24-1 to TRBJ1-1, with a tentative D call TRBD1 (6 bases). Trimming took off 5 bases at V and 4 bases at J, with 16 bases between the two ends. This CDR3 is 15 amino acids long. Germline CDR1 KGHDR, CDR2 SFDVKD. For the CDR3, the DNA is TGTGCCACCAGTGCTGGGGACATCCCGGGCACTGAAGCTTTCTTT. It yields the protein CATSAGDIPGTEAFF.

CDR3 sequence reads: CSAGQGVWTEAFF. CDR3 sequence (DNA): TGCAGCGCTGGACAGGGGGTCTGGACTGAAGCTTTCTTT. This chain links TRBV29-1 with TRBJ1-1, with 10 bases matching TRBD1. V lost 7 bases, J lost 5 bases, and 7 bases stayed unmatched. Germline-derived CDR1 and CDR2 are SQVTM and ANQGSEA. The CDR3 contains 13 residues.

This chain joins TRBV24-1 and TRBJ2-7, with 7 nucleotides matching TRBD2. Germline CDR1 and CDR2: KGHDR and SFDVKD. The CDR3 consists of 13 residues. V trimming: 7 bases; J trimming: 2 bases; junction bases outside the gene matches: 4. CDR3 sequence reads: CATRAGDAYEQYF. The CDR3 region has the DNA TGTGCCACCAGGGCGGGGGACGCCTACGAGCAGTACTTC.

The V call is TRBV5-6, the J call TRBJ2-1; 7 nucleotides match TRBD2. This CDR3 has 13 amino acids. Germline values: CDR1 SGHDT, CDR2 YYEEEE. The V segment lost 4 bases and the J segment 7 bases; nucleotides outside the gene matches: 5. CDR3 coding DNA: TGTGCCAGCAGCGACTTCGGGGGGAATGAGCAGTTCTTC. This codes for CASSDFGGNEQFF.

The V and J genes are TRBV13 and TRBJ2-7; 10 bases fit TRBD2. The CDR3 covers 15 residues. The ends lost 8 bases at V and 0 bases at J; junction bases unmatched: 7. CDR1 is PRHDT and CDR2 is FYEKMQ in the germline V gene (reference sequence). The CDR3 sequence: CASSLRLAGSYEQYF. The CDR3 nucleotides are TGTGCCAGCTCTCTACGACTAGCGGGCTCCTACGAGCAGTACTTC.

The V and J genes are TRBV7-2 and TRBJ2-7, with 9 bases fitting TRBD2. The CDR3 consists of 16 residues. CDR1 is SGHTA and CDR2 is FQGNSA in the germline V gene. V lost 2 bases and J lost 6; bases outside the gene matches: 11. The CDR3 DNA sequence: TGTGCCAGCAGCTTATCCCCCTTAGCGGGAGTCAGCGAGCAGTACTTC. This sequence encodes CASSLSPLAGVSEQYF. Based on the CDR3 plus reference TRBV7-2 and TRBJ2-7, the full variable domain is GAGVSQSPSNKVTEKGKDVELRCDPISGHTALYWYRQSLGQGLEFLIYFQGNSAPDKSGLPSDRFSAERTGGSVSTLTIQRTQQEDSAVYLCASSLSPLAGVSEQYFGPGTRLTVT.

Remarks on this clone: Other DNA sequences in this sample translate to the same CDR3. The J gene is TRBJ1-1, the V gene TRBV5-1; D is uncertain. The CDR3 has 13 amino acids. Germline V lookup: CDR1 SGHRS, CDR2 YFSETQ. V gave up 1 base and J gave up 4 bases, with 8 bases separating them. The CDR3 is CASSLTVSTEAFF. DNA for the CDR3: TGCGCCAGCAGCTTGACGGTTTCCACTGAAGCTTTCTTT.

The rearrangement joins TRBV7-2 to TRBJ1-1; a weak D match, TRBD1 (6 bases). CDR3 length: 14 residues. Between the trimmed V and J ends, which lost 2 bases and 4 bases, there was a span of 11 bases. CDR1 and CDR2 from the germline V gene are SGHTA and FQGNSA. CDR3 nucleotides: TGTGCCAGCAGCTTAACGGGGGCGCGCACTGAAGCTTTCTTT. It yields the protein CASSLTGARTEAFF.

The J gene is TRBJ2-7, the V gene TRBV3-1 (or the pseudogene TRBV3-2), with 10 bases aligning to TRBD2. V gave up 4 bases and J gave up 2 bases; unmatched junction bases: 5. The CDR3 is made up of 15 amino acids. Germline values: CDR1 LGHDT, CDR2 YNNKEL (reference sequence). CDR3 residues: CASSRLAGGPYEQYF. In DNA, the CDR3 is TGTGCCAGCAGCCGATTAGCGGGAGGTCCCTACGAGCAGTACTTC.

The rearrangement joins TRBV2 to TRBJ1-2; D call uncertain. V dropped 5 bases and J dropped 7 bases, with 17 bases sitting between them. Looked up from germline, CDR1 is SNHLY and CDR2 is FYNNEI. The CDR3 spans 14 residues. The CDR3 nucleotides read TGTGCCAGCAGTACCTCCGGGAGAGACGGTGGCTACACCTTC. Residues: CASSTSGRDGGYTF.

The chain uses TRBV7-3 and TRBJ1-2; 9 bases map to TRBD1. Germline-derived CDR1 and CDR2 are SGHTA and FQGTGA. The CDR3 has 15 residues. With 4 bases clipped from V and 4 bases from J, the junction kept 7 bases outside the gene matches. This CDR3 reads CASSSTGGLAYGYTF. CDR3 DNA: TGTGCCAGCAGCTCGACAGGGGGATTAGCCTATGGCTACACCTTC.

The chain carries TRBV2 and TRBJ2-5; 9 positions agree with TRBD1. CDR3 size: 14 residues. The junction had 8 bases not matched to a gene; V was cut back by 7 bases and J by 5 bases. Germline-derived CDR1 and CDR2 are SNHLY and FYNNEI. CDR3 region: CASTLQGAGETQYF. CDR3 DNA: TGTGCCAGCACCCTACAGGGGGCGGGGGAGACCCAGTACTTC. The variable domain in full, with the rest retrieved from reference TRBV2 and TRBJ2-5, is EPEVTQTPSHQVTQMGQEVILRCVPISNHLYFYWYRQILGQKVEFLVSFYNNEISEKSEIFDDQFSVERPDGSNFTLKIRSTKLEDSAMYFCASTLQGAGETQYFGPGTRLLVL.

This chain connects TRBV6-5 to TRBJ2-7, with TRBD2 identical over 15 bases. Germline-derived CDR1 and CDR2 are MNHEY and SVGAGI. The CDR3 length is 16 residues. V shed 3 bases and J 7 bases; nucleotides not matched to a gene: 7. Written as DNA, the CDR3 is TGTGCCAGCAGTTATTCCGGGACTAGCGGGGGGTGGGAGCAGTACTTC. Protein sequence: CASSYSGTSGGWEQYF.

The chain joins TRBV11-3 to TRBJ2-1, with D possibly matching TRBD2 (6 bases). The germline CDR1 and CDR2 sequences are SGHNT and YENEEA. This CDR3 has 15 amino acids. Trimming took off 5 bases at V and 7 bases at J, with 18 bases between the two ends. CDR3 loop: CASSLYYGGRNEQFF. In DNA form, the CDR3 reads TGTGCCAGCAGCCTCTATTACGGGGGAAGGAATGAGCAGTTCTTC.

This clone was seen more than once but under ten times. The V gene is TRBV7-8, the J gene TRBJ1-5; 7 bases align to TRBD1. CDR3 length equals 14 residues. Trimming took 3 bases from V and 6 from J; bases not matched to a gene: 5. CDR1 SGHVS and CDR2 FQNEAQ come from the germline V gene. Here the CDR3 reads CASSFDRVAQPQHF. The CDR3 nucleotides are TGTGCCAGCAGCTTCGACAGGGTTGCTCAGCCCCAGCATTTT.

This sequence joins TRBV19 and TRBJ2-3; 7 bases agree with TRBD2. Germline V gene data show CDR1 as LNHDA and CDR2 as SQIVND (reference sequence). The CDR3 has 14 amino acids. The J segment lost 1 base and the V segment lost 7 bases, leaving 5 bases of the junction unmatched. The CDR3 bases are TGTGCCAGTATTCCAGCGGGACGCACAGATACGCAGTATTTT. Translation: CASIPAGRTDTQYF.

The rearrangement links TRBV5-1 to TRBJ1-4; 7 bases are shared with TRBD1. Trimming cost V 2 bases and J 3 bases; bases outside gene matches: 4. Looked up from germline, CDR1 is SGHRS and CDR2 is YFSETQ. The CDR3 extends over 15 amino acids. For the CDR3, the DNA is TGCGCCAGCAGCTTCACCGGGACAGCTAATGAAAAACTGTTTTTT. Translated, it gives CASSFTGTANEKLFF.

The rearrangement uses TRBV5-1 and TRBJ1-1, with TRBD1 identical over 12 bases. Trimming cost V 3 bases and J 4 bases; bases outside gene matches: 7. The germline CDR1 and CDR2 sequences are SGHRS and YFSETQ. This CDR3 spans 16 amino acids. CDR3 region: CASSSTGDRGLTEAFF. CDR3 bases: TGCGCCAGCAGCTCCACCGGGGACAGGGGGCTCACTGAAGCTTTCTTT.

The chain joins TRBV18 to TRBJ2-3; the D gene is possibly TRBD2 (6 bases). V lost 0 bases, J lost 4 bases, and 11 bases lay in between. The CDR3 covers 15 residues. The germline V gene encodes CDR1 KGHSH and CDR2 LQKENI. The DNA of the CDR3 is TGTGCCAGCTCACCACCTTTCCGGGACTCAGATACGCAGTATTTT. It yields the protein CASSPPFRDSDTQYF. Full variable domain (remainder filled in from reference TRBV18 and TRBJ2-3): NAGVMQNPRHLVRRRGQEARLRCSPMKGHSHVYWYRQLPEEGLKFMVYLQKENIIDESGMPKERFSAEFPKEGPSILRIQQVVRGDSAAYFCASSPPFRDSDTQYFGPGTRLTVL.

This clone was seen a handful of times. The chain is built from TRBV7-8 and TRBJ1-4, with D possibly being TRBD1 (6 bases). V was pared by 4 bases and J by 8 bases, with 8 bases between. The CDR3 runs to 12 residues. The germline CDR1 and CDR2 sequences are SGHVS and FQNEAQ. The CDR3 DNA follows: TGTGCCAGCAGCTACACAGGGGAAAAACTGTTTTTT. This codes for CASSYTGEKLFF.

The genes are TRBV11-1 and TRBJ2-7; D not certain. V was trimmed by 0 bases and J by 6 bases, leaving 6 bases between them. CDR3 length: 12 residues. Per germline, CDR1 SGHAT and CDR2 FQDESV (reference sequence). The CDR3 region is CASSLAGSEQYF. CDR3 nucleotides: TGTGCCAGCAGCTTAGCAGGGTCCGAGCAGTACTTC.

J is TRBJ2-2 and V is TRBV12-5, with 8 bases fitting TRBD2. This CDR3 spans 18 amino acids. CDR1 is LGHNT and CDR2 is FRNRAP in the germline V gene. V lost 5 bases and J lost 1; bases outside the gene matches: 12. The CDR3 nucleotides read TGTGCTAGTGGTACAAACCCTCTCAGCGGGAGGAACACCGGGGAGCTGTTTTTT. Protein product: CASGTNPLSGRNTGELFF.